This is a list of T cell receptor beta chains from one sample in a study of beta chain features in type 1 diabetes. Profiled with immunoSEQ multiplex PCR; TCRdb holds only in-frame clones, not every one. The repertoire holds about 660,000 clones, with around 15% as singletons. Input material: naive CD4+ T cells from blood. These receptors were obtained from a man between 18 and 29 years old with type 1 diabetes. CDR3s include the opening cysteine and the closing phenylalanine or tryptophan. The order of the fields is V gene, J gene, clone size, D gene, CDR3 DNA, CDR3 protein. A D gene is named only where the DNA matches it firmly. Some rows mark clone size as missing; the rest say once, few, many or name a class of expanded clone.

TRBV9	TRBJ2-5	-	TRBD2	TGTGCCAGCAGTCAGGTGGCTAGCGGACAAGAGACCCAGTACTTC	CASSQVASGQETQYF
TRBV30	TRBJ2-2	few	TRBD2	TGTGCCCTACTAGCGGAGAACACCGGGGAGCTGTTTTTT	CALLAENTGELFF
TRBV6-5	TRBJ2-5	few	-	TGTGCCAGCAGGGGGACGGACGTTGGGTTGACCCAGTACTTC	CASRGTDVGLTQYF
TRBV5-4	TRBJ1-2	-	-	TGTGCCAGCAGCTTGGGCCTCAAGGGCTATGGCTACACCTTC	CASSLGLKGYGYTF
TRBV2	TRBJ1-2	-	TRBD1	TGTGCCAGCGAAGTACAGGGGGCGTCAAACTATGGCTACACCTTC	CASEVQGASNYGYTF
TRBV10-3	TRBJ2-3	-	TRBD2	TGTGCCATCAGTGATCCTCCCGGGACTAGCGGGGGCTCTAGCACAGATACGCAGTATTTT	CAISDPPGTSGGSSTDTQYF
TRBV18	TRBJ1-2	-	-	TGTGCCAGCTCACCACCTTCGGGTAGAGGGCAAGGCTATGGCTACACCTTC	CASSPPSGRGQGYGYTF
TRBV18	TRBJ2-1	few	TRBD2	TGTGCCAGCTCACCCCTACTAGCGGGAGGAATAAATGAGCAGTTCTTC	CASSPLLAGGINEQFF
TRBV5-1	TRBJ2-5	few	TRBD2	TGCGCCAGCAGCCAGACTAGCGGCCAAGAGACCCAGTACTTC	CASSQTSGQETQYF
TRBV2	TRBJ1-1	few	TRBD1	TGTGCCAGCATCCGACCACAGGGGGAGGGGGCTGAAGCTTTCTTT	CASIRPQGEGAEAFF
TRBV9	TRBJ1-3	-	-	TGTGCCAGCAGCGACAGCCAGGGGTGGGGAAACACCATATATTTT	CASSDSQGWGNTIYF
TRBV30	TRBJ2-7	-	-	TGTGCCTCCGGAAGTGGCTTCGGCTACGAGCAGTACTTC	CASGSGFGYEQYF
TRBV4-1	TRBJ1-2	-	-	TGCGCCAGCAGCCGGGGGGCGCAGGTGGACTATGGCTACACCTTC	CASSRGAQVDYGYTF
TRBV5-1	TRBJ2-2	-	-	TGCGCCAGCAGCCTTGATAGGAAGGGATCCGGGGAGCTGTTTTTT	CASSLDRKGSGELFF
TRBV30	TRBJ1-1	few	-	TGTGCCTGGAGTTTCCGGGGGAGACTGAACACTGAAGCTTTCTTT	CAWSFRGRLNTEAFF
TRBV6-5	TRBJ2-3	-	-	TGTGCCAGCAGTTACGACGGCCTGACAGATACGCAGTATTTT	CASSYDGLTDTQYF
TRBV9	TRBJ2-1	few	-	TGTGCCAGCAGCCCGAGCCCGGGGGACAGCAATGAGCAGTTCTTC	CASSPSPGDSNEQFF
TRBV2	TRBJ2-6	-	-	TGTGCTACAACCTCGGCAGGGCCGGGCTCTGGGGCCAACGTCCTGACTTTC	CATTSAGPGSGANVLTF
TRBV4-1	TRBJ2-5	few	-	TGCGCCAGCAGCCAAGATAAAGGGTTGCGGCAAGAGACCCAGTACTTC	CASSQDKGLRQETQYF
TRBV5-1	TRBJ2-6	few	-	TGCGCCAGCAGCTCGGCCTCTGGGGCCAACGTCCTGACTTTC	CASSSASGANVLTF
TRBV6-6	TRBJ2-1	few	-	TGTGCCAGCAGTTCGGGATTCGGAGGCAATGAGCAGTTCTTC	CASSSGFGGNEQFF
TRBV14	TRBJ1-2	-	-	TGTGCCAGCAGCCCTAAACTCGGCAGGTGGTATGGCTACACCTTC	CASSPKLGRWYGYTF
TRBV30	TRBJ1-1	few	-	TGTGCCTGGAGTTTCTCGACGATAAACACTGAAGCTTTCTTT	CAWSFSTINTEAFF
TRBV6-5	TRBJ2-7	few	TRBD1	TGTGCCAGCAGTTTCGGACAGGGAAGGGGGGAGCAGTACTTC	CASSFGQGRGEQYF
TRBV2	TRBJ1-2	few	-	TGTGCCAGCGGAGAGGGTCCCGGTGGCTACACCTTC	CASGEGPGGYTF
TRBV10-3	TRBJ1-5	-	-	TGTGCCATCAGGGGCGGAGATAGCAATCAGCCCCAGCATTTT	CAIRGGDSNQPQHF
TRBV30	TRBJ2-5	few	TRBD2	TGTGCCTGGAGTTGGGGACTAGCTGCAGAGACCCAGTACTTC	CAWSWGLAAETQYF
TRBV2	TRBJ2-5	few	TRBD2	TGTGCCAGCGGACTAGCAGCTAGAGAGACCCAGTACTTC	CASGLAARETQYF
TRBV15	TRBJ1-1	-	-	TGTGCCACCACCAGGGAGAGGATGAACACTGAAGCTTTCTTT	CATTRERMNTEAFF
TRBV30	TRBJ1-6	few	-	TGTGCCTGGAGTGTACCCCCGGGATCCTCACCCCTCCACTTT	CAWSVPPGSSPLHF
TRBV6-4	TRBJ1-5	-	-	TGTGCCAGCAGTGACTCCTTGGACGGGTTCAATCAGCCCCAGCATTTT	CASSDSLDGFNQPQHF
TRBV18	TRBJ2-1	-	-	TGTGCCAGCTTACGGGCCTTAGGCAATGAGCAGTTCTTC	CASLRALGNEQFF
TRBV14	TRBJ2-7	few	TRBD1	TGTGCCAGCAGCGCAGGGGACAGGGGCTACGAGCAGTACTTC	CASSAGDRGYEQYF
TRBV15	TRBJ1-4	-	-	TGTGCCACCAGCAGAGGCCCGAGACTGTTTTTT	CATSRGPRLFF
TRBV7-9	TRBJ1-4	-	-	TGTGCCAGCAGCTGGACTTCAACTAATGAAAAACTGTTTTTT	CASSWTSTNEKLFF
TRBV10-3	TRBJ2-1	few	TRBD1	TGTGCCATCAGTGAAAGAAAGGGACAGGGGGCTGATGAGCAGTTCTTC	CAISERKGQGADEQFF
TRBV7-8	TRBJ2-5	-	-	TGTGCCAGCAGCGATCATCGGGGACCCCAGTACTTC	CASSDHRGPQYF
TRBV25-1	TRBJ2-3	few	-	TGTGCCAGCAGGAGGGTTACCCCTACAGATACGCAGTATTTT	CASRRVTPTDTQYF
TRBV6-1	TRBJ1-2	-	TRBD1	TGTGCCAGCAGCCGGACAGGGCCTGGGGATGGCTACACCTTC	CASSRTGPGDGYTF
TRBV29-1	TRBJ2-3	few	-	TGCAGCGTTGACGGTTACAACACAGATACGCAGTATTTT	CSVDGYNTDTQYF
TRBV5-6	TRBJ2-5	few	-	TGTGCCAGCAGCTTGCAAAACCAAGAGACCCAGTACTTC	CASSLQNQETQYF
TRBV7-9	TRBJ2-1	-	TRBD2	TGTGCCAGCAGCTTAGGAGGGGTAGCGGGAGCCTACAATGAGCAGTTCTTC	CASSLGGVAGAYNEQFF
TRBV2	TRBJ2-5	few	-	TGTGCCAGCTCGTTTGAGGTCCAAGAGACCCAGTACTTC	CASSFEVQETQYF
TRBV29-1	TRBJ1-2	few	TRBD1	TGCAGCGGGGGACAGGGGGCTCTTGGCTACACCTTC	CSGGQGALGYTF
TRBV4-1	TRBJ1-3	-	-	TGCGCCAGCAGCCAAGTCACCACTGACTCTGGAAACACCATATATTTT	CASSQVTTDSGNTIYF
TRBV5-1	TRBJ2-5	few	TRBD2	TGCGCCAGCAGCTTCGGACTAGCGGACGCTCAAGAGACCCAGTACTTC	CASSFGLADAQETQYF
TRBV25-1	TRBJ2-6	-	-	TGTGCCAGCAGTGGTGGAGCCGGCTCTGGGGCCAACGTCCTGACTTTC	CASSGGAGSGANVLTF
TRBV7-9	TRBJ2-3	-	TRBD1	TGTGCCAGCAGCTTAGACAGGGGGAGCACAGATACGCAGTATTTT	CASSLDRGSTDTQYF
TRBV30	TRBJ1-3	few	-	TGTGCCTGGAGTCCCCCTGGAAACACCATATATTTT	CAWSPPGNTIYF
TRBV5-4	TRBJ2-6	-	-	TGTGCCAGCAGCTCTCAGGGATTGGGGGCCAACGTCCTGACTTTC	CASSSQGLGANVLTF
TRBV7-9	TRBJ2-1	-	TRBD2	TGTGCCAGCAGCCCCCGCGGCGGGGGGGACCGATACAATGAGCAGTTCTTC	CASSPRGGGDRYNEQFF
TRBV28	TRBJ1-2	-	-	TGTGCCAGCAGTTCTAACAGATATGGCTACACCTTC	CASSSNRYGYTF
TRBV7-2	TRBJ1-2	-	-	TGTGCCAGCAGCTTAGCTAGGGAGAGAAACTATGGCTACACCTTC	CASSLARERNYGYTF